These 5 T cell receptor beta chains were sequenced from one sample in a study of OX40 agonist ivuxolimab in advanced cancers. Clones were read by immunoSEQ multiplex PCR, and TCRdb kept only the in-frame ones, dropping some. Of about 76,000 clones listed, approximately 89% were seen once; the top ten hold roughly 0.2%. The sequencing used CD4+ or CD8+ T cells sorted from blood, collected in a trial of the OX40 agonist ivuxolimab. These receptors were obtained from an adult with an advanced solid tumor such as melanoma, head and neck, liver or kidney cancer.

In DNA, the CDR3 is TGTGCCAGCAGCCCCCAAATTGGATCCTACAATGAGCAGTTCTTC. Amino acid sequence: CASSPQIGSYNEQFF. The V call is TRBV7-9, the J call TRBJ2-1, with D hard to call. Germline V lookup: CDR1 SEHNR, CDR2 FQNEAQ (reference sequence). The CDR3 length is 15 residues. Trimming took 5 bases from V and 1 from J, leaving 12 bases between them.

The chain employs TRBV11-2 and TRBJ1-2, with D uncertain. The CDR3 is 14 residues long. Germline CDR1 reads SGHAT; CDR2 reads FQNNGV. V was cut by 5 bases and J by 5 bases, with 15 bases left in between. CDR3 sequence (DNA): TGTGCCAGCAGCCAGACTGCGGGCGCGTATGGCTACACCTTC. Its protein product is CASSQTAGAYGYTF.

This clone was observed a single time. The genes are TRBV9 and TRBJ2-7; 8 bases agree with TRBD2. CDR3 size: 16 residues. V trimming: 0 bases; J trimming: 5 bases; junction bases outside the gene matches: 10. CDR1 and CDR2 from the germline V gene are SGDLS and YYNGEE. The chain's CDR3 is CASSVARAGARHEQYF. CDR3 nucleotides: TGTGCCAGCAGCGTAGCTCGAGCGGGAGCCCGACACGAGCAGTACTTC.

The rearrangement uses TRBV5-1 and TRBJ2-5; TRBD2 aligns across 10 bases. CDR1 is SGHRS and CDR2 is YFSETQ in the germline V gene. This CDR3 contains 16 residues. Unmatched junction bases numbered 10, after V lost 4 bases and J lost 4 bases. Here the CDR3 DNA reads TGCGCCAGCAGCAAAGATAGCGGGGGGCCACGAGAGACCCAGTACTTC. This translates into CASSKDSGGPRETQYF.

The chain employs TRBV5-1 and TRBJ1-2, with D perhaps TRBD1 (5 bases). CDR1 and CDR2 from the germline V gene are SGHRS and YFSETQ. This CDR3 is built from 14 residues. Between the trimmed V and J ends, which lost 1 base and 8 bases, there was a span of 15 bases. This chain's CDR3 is CASSLSGTAEGYTF. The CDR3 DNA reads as TGCGCCAGCAGCTTGTCCGGGACGGCGGAGGGCTACACCTTC. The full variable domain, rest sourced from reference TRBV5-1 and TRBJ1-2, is KAGVTQTPRYLIKTRGQQVTLSCSPISGHRSVSWYQQTPGQGLQFLFEYFSETQRNKGNFPGRFSGRQFSNSRSEMNVSTLELGDSALYLCASSLSGTAEGYTFGSGTRLTVV.